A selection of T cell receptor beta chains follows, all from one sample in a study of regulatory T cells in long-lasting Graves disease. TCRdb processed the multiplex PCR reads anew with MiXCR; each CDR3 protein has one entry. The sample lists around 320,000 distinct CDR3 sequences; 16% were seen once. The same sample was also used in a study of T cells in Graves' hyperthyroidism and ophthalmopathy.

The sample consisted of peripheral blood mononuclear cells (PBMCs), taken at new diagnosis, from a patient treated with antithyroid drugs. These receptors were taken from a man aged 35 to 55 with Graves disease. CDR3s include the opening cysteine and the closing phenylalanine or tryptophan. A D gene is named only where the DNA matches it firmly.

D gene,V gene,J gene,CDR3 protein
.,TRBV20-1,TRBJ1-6,CSASGGTDQSYNSPLHF
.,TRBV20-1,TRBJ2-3,CSARDATSTDTQYF
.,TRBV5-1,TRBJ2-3,CASSFSLRGTDTQYF
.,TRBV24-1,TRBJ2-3,CATATGGRDTQYF
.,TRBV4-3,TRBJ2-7,CASSQEGWAGGGDEQYF
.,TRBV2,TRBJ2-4,CASSPQQNIQYF
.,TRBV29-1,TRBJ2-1,CSVDGLGESSYNEQFF
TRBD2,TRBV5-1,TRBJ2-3,CASSFGAGAGVAQYF
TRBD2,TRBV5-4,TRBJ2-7,CASSPRTSGGTYEQYF
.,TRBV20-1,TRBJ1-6,CSARPQAGGGPLHF
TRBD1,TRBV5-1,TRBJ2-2,CASSPGTGDTGELFF
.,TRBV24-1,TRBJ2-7,CATSDTGAVSEQYF
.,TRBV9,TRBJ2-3,CASSFSRDPFPTDTQYF
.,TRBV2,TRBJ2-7,CASSGGRGAREQYF
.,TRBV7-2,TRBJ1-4,CASSLDGFNEKLFF
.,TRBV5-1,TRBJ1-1,CATSPGRCAEAFF
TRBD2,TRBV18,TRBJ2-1,CASSYSGGPLNEQFF
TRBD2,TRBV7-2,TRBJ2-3,CASSPGGGQDTQYF
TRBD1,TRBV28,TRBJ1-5,CASSRQGLGNQPQHF
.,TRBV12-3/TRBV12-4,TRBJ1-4,CASSFSGGVNEKLFF
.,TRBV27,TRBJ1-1,CASRPNPSTEMNTEAFF
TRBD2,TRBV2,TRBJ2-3,CASNSIPGLAGTDTQYF
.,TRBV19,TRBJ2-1,CAIRGPEGNEQFF
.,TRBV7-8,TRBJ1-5,CASSAQLQPQHF
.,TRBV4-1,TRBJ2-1,CASSQGALRRGNNEQFF
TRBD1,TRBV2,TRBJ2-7,CASSEFGQGYEQYF
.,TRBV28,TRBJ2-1,CASSSPRKSRARGINEQFF
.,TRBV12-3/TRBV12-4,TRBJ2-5,CASTLGPPQETQYF
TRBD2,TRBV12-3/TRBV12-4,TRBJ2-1,CASSSRLAGLNEQFF
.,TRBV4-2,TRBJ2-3,CASSQDPSEGDTQYF
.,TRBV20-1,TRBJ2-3,CSASPGGGGDTQYF
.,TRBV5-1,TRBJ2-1,CASSLARQTYNEQFF
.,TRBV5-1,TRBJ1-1,CASSPLFGTRNTEAFF
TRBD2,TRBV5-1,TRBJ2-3,CASSDGGSRDTQYF
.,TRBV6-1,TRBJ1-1,CASKRTGDTEAFF
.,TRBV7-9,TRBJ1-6,CASSPNDRSPIHF
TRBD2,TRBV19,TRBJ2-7,CASRDNAAGEKTYEQYF
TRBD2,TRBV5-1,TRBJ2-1,CASSLTVAGAGNEQFF
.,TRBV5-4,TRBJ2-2,CASSFGGWDTGELFF
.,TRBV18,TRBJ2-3,CASSPLQIADTQYF
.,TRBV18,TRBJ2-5,CASSPVATRRETQYF
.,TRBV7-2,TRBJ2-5,CASSLDRVGTQYF
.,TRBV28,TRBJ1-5,CASMWRWGQGQPQHF
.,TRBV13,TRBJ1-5,CASSLGTGVNQPQHF
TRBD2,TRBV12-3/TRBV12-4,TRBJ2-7,CASSLRGVSSYEQYF
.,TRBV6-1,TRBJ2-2,CASSLFGIFTGELFF
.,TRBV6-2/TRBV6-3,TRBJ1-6,CASSVRSPLHF
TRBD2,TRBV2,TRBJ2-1,CASSEDGLAGGKQFF
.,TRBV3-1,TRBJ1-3,CASTYSGKIANTIYF
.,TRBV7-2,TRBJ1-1,CASSFPPGGETEAFF
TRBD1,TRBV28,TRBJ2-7,CASSLIRDRDEQYF
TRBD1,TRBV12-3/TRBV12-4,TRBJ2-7,CASRRDRAINEQYF
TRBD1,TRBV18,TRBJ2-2,CASSDTTGPRGDTGELFF
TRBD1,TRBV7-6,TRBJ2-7,CASSLAAGGIEQYF
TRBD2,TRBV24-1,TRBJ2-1,CATSDLGTSGGAYNEQFF